This note documents a single T cell receptor beta chain sequence. TCRdb's copy holds only in-frame clones and misses some; the assay was immunoSEQ multiplex PCR. The repertoire holds 40,000 to 45,000 clones, about 94% seen once, with more than 1.5% in the top ten. This entry belongs to a study of T cell changes during pregnancy in multiple sclerosis. Germline lookup yields CDR1 SGHTA and CDR2 FQGNSA. The CDR3 length is 15 residues. V lost 5 bases to trimming and J lost 5 bases; unmatched junction nucleotides: 8. This rearrangement joins TRBV7-2 to TRBJ2-1; 8 positions match TRBD1. The input for sequencing was peripheral blood, taken in the third trimester of pregnancy. This receptor was taken from a female donor with multiple sclerosis, enrolled in a pregnancy study. The DNA for the CDR3 is TGTGCCAGCAGCCGAGACAGGGGCGCCAACAATGAGCAGTTCTTC. The encoded protein is CASSRDRGANNEQFF.